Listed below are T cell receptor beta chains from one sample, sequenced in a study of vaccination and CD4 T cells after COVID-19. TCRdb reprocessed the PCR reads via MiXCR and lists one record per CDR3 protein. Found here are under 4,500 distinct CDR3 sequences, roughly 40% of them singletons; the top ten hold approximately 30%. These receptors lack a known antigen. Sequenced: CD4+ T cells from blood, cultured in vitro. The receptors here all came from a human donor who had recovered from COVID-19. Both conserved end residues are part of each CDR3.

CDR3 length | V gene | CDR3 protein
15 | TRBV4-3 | CASSQEYLVTDTQYF
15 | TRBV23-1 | CASGPGVAGTGELFF
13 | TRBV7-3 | CASSLYTNTEAFF
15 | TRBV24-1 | CATSDPGRGQETQYF
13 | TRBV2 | CATVRAVNTEAFF
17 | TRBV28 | CASTPIGAQTYNSPLHF
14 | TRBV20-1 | CSARDSKSGQPQHF
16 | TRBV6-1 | CASSPLRGLDRETQYF
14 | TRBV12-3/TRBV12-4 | CASRPPDGNNEQFF
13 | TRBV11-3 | CASSLPNRDYPFF
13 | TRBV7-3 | CASSSERGGELFF
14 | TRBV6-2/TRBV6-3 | CASRSWRGTYEQYF
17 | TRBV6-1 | CASSLGGTSGNTGELFF
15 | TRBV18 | CASSPTGSQGETQYF
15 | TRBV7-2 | CASTSNRGAPYGYTF
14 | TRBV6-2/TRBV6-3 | CASRPAENTGELFF
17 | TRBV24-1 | CATSDAERGGREDEQFF
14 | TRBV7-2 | CASSYQSVGEEQYF
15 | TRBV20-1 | CSAHGSAVLTDTQYF
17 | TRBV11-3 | CASSLRASGTSIDTQYF
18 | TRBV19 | CATMRSTGQNRANTEAFF
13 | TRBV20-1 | CSASGRDGYEQYF
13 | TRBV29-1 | CSAATATNEKLFF
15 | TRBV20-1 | CSARLGWEGMDTQYF
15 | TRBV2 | CASSERWTGVTEAFF
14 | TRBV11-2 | CASSLRPSSYEQYF
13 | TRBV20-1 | CSATGFLGYGYTF
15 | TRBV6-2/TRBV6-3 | CASSYLQGLDTEAFF
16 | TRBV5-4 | CASSSGTSGRTDTQYF
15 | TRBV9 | CASSPRAWAGEGYTF
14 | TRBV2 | CASSEGGPGQPQHF
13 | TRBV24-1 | CATATGGDRKQYF
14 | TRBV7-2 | CASSPISFGETQYF
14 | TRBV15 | CATSRGLGGGGYTF
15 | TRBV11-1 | CASSRDSFTYNEQFF
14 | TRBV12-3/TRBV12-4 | CASSLRLATGELFF
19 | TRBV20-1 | CSAREPTPGQRTTYYGYTF
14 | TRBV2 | CASSGTGAQETQYF
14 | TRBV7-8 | CASSPARGNYGYTF
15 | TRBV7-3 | CASSLGTPNGYEQYF
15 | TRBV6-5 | CASSYSGQGASEAFF
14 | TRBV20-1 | CSASYGGTNTEAFF
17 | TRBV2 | CASFPKPGTANTGELFF